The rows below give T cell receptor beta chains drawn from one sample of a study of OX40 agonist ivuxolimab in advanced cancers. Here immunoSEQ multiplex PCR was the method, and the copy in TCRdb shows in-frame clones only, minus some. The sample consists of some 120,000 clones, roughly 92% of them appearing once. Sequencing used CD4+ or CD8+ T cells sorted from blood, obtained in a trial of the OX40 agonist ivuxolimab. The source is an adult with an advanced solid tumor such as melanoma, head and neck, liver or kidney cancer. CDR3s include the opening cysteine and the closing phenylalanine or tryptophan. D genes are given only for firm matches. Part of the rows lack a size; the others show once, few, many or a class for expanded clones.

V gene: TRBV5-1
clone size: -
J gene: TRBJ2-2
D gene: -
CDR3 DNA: TGCGCCAGCAGCTTAGGAGGGCTGAACACCGGGGAGCTGTTTTTT
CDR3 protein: CASSLGGLNTGELFF

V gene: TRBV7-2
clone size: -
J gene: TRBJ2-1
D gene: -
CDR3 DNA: TGTGCCAGCAGCCCAAGGGGCGAGGCGTCCTACAATGAGCAGTTCTTC
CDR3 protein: CASSPRGEASYNEQFF

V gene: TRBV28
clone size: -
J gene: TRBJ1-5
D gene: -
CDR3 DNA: TGTGCCAGCAGTTTACTCCTATATAGCAATCAGCCCCAGCATTTT
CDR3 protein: CASSLLLYSNQPQHF

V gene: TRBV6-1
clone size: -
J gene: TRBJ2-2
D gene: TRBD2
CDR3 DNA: TGTGCCAGCACCTCGGGACTAGAAAACACCGGGGAGCTGTTTTTT
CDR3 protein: CASTSGLENTGELFF

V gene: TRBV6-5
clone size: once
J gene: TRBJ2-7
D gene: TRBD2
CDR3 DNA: TGTGCCAGCAGTTCGGCGGGAGGGCCAACCTACGAGCAGTACTTC
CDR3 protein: CASSSAGGPTYEQYF

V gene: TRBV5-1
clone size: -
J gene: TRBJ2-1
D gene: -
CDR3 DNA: TGCGCCAGCAGCTTGCGCAGGGGCGACAATGAGCAGTTCTTC
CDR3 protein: CASSLRRGDNEQFF

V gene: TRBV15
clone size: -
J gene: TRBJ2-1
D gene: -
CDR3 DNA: TGTGCCACCAGCAGAGATAGAAACACCCTGCTAGGCAATGAGCAGTTCTTC
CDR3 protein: CATSRDRNTLLGNEQFF

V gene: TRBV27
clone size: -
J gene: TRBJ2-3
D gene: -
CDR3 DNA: TGTGCCAGCAGTCCCTCGGTGGTAGCGGGCACAGATACGCAGTATTTT
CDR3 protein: CASSPSVVAGTDTQYF

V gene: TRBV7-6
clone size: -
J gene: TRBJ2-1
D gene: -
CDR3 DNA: TGTGCCAGCAGCCCTACTCAATTTACGTACAATGAGCAGTTCTTC
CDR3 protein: CASSPTQFTYNEQFF

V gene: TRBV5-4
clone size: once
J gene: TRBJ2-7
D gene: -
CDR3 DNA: TGTGCCAGCAGCTTGACTAGGGCGGGCGGCGAGCAGTACTTC
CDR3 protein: CASSLTRAGGEQYF

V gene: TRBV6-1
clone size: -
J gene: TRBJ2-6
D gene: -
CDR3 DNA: TGTGCCAGCAGTGAAGCACGGGCCATCTCGACGGGGGCCAACGTCCTGACTTTC
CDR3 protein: CASSEARAISTGANVLTF

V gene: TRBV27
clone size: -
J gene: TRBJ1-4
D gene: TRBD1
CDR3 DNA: TGTGCCAGCAAGACAGGGGTGCGAGAAAAACTGTTTTTT
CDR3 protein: CASKTGVREKLFF

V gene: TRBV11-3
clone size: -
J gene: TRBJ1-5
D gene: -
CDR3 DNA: TGTGCCAGCAGCTTAGCGGGGGGGCAGCCCCAGCATTTT
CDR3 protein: CASSLAGGQPQHF

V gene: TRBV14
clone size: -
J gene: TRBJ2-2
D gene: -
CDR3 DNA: TGTGCCAGCATAACTCCTCAGCCGAACACCGGGGAGCTGTTTTTT
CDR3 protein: CASITPQPNTGELFF

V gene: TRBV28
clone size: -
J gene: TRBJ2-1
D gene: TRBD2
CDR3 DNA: TGTGCCATCAACACTAGCGGGAGACCCAATGAGCAGTTCTTC
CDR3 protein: CAINTSGRPNEQFF

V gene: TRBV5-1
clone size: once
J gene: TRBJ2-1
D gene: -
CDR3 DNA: TGCGCCAGCAGGCCGGGGGACAATGAGCAGTTCTTC
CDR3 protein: CASRPGDNEQFF

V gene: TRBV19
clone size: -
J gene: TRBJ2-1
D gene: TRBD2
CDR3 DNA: TGTGCCAGTACCCCCTGGGAGGGCCCTAGTGATGAGCAGTTCTTC
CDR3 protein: CASTPWEGPSDEQFF

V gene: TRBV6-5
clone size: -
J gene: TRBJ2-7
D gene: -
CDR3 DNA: TGTGCCAGCAGTCCCGGGGTCCACGAGCAGTACTTC
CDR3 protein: CASSPGVHEQYF

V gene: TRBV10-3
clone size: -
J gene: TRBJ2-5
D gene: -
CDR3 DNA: TGTGCCATCAGTGAGGGTGAGACCCAGTACTTC
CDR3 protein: CAISEGETQYF

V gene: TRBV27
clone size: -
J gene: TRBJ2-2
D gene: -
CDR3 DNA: TGTGCCAGCAAGACCAGTGGGATCGCCGGGGAGCTGTTTTTT
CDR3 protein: CASKTSGIAGELFF

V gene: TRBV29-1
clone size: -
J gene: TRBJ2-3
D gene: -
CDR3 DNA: TGCAGCGTTGTTCCAGATACGCAGTATTTT
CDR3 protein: CSVVPDTQYF

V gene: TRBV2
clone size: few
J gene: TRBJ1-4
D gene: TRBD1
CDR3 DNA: TGTGCCAGCAGGCCGACAGGGGGAAAACTGTTTTTT
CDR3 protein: CASRPTGGKLFF

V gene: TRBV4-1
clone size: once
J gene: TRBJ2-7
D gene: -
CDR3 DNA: TGCGCCAGCAGCCAAGTGAGGTTTTTGGGGCGGAACCCGACCTACGAGCAGTACTTC
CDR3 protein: CASSQVRFLGRNPTYEQYF

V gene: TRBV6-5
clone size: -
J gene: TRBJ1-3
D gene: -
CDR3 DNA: TGTGCCAGCAGTCAGGGTGGTGCAGCAAACACCATATATTTT
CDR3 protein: CASSQGGAANTIYF

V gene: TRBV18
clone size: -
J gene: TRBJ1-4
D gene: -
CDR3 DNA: TGTGCCAGCTCAGCGGACAGAGTGGATGAAAAACTGTTTTTT
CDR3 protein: CASSADRVDEKLFF

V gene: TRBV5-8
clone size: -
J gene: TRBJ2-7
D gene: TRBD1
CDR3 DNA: TGTGCCAGCAGCTTGGCCCGCAGGGGGCCCTACGAGCAGTACTTC
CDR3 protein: CASSLARRGPYEQYF

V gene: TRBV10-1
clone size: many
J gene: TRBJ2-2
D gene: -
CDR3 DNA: TGCGCCAGCAGTGGTGGCAACCCGAACACCGGGGAGCTGTTTTTT
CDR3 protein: CASSGGNPNTGELFF

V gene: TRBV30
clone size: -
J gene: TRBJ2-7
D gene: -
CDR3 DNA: TGTGCCTGGGGGACGGAGGCTTCCTACGAGCAGTACTTC
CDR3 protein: CAWGTEASYEQYF

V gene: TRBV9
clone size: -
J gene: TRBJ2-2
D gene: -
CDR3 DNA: TGTGCCAGCAGCATTAATAGCGGATCCACCGGGGAGCTGTTTTTT
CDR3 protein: CASSINSGSTGELFF

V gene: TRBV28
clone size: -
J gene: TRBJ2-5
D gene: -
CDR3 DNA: TGTGCCAGCACCCTAGGGGGGGCCCTAGAGACCCAGTACTTC
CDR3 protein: CASTLGGALETQYF

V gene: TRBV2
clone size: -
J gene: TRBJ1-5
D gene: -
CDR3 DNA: TGTGCCAGCAGTGAAGGGTCTCCCCGGCAGCCCCAGCATTTT
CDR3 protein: CASSEGSPRQPQHF

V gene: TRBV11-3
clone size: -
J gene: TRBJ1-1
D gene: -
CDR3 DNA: TGTGCCAGCAGCCCGGGGGACACTGAAGCTTTCTTT
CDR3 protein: CASSPGDTEAFF

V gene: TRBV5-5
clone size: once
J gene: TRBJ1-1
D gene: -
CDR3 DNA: TGTGCCAGCAGCCCCCTAGGATACGACGCTGAAGCTTTCTTT
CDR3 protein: CASSPLGYDAEAFF

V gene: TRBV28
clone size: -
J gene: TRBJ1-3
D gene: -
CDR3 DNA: TGTGCCAGCAGTTCCCCGGGGGCACTCTCGAACACCATATATTTT
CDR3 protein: CASSSPGALSNTIYF

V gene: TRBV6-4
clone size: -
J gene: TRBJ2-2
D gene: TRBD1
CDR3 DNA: TGTGCCAGCAGCCGCGAGGGACAGGGGACCACCGGGGAGCTGTTTTTT
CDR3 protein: CASSREGQGTTGELFF

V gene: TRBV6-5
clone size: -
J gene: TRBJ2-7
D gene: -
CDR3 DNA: TGTGCCAGCAGTTACGGGCCCTTTGAGCAGTACTTC
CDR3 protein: CASSYGPFEQYF

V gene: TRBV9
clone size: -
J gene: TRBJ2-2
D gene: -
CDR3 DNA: TGTGCCAGCAGCGTATATTCCACCGGGGAGCTGTTTTTT
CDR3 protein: CASSVYSTGELFF

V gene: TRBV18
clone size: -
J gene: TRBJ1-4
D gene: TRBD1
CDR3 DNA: TGTGCCAGCTCACCCGTAACAGGACAGGGCGGGAATGAAAAACTGTTTTTT
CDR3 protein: CASSPVTGQGGNEKLFF

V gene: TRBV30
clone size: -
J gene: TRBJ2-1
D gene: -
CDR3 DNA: TGTGCCTTCTCGGACGCTGAGCAGTTCTTC
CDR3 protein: CAFSDAEQFF

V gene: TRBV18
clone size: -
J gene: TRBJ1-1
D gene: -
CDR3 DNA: TGTGCCAGCTCACCTCCGGGGGTGGGCCCTGAAGCTTTCTTT
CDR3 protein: CASSPPGVGPEAFF

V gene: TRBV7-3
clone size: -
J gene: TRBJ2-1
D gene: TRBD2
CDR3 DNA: TGTGCCAGCAGCCCACTAGCGGACAATGAGCAGTTCTTC
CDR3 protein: CASSPLADNEQFF

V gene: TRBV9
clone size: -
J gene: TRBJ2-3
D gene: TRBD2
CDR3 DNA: TGTGCCAGCAGCACTCGTAGTCAACTAGCGGCCCCGGATACGCAGTATTTT
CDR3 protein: CASSTRSQLAAPDTQYF

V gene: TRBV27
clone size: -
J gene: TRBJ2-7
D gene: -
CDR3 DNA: TGTGCCAGCAGTTTATCGCCTAGCCCGATGCTCTACGAGCAGTACTTC
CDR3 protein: CASSLSPSPMLYEQYF

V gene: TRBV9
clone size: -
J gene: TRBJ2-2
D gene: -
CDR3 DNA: TGTGCCAGCAGCGTAGGGTCAGGCACCGGGGAGCTGTTTTTT
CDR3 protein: CASSVGSGTGELFF

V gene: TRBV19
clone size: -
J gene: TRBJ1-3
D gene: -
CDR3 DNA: TGTGCCAGTAGACATGGGGCAGGCCCCTCTGGAAACACCATATATTTT
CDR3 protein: CASRHGAGPSGNTIYF

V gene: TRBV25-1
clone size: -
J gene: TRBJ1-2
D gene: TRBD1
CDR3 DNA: TGTGCCAGCAGTGGGCCGACAGGGGGCTATGGCTACACCTTC
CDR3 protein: CASSGPTGGYGYTF